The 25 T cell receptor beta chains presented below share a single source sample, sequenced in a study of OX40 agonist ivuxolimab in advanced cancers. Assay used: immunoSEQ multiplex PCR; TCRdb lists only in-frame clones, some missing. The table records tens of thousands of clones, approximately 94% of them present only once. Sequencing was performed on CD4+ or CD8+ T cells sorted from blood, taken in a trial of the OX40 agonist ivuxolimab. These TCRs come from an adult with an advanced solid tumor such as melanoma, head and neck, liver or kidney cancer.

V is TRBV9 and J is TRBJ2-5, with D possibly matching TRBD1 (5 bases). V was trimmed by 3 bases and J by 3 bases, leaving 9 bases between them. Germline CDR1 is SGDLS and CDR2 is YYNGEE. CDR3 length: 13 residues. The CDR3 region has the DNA TGTGCCAGCAGCGGGGGCCCCAAAGAGACCCAGTACTTC. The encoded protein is CASSGGPKETQYF.

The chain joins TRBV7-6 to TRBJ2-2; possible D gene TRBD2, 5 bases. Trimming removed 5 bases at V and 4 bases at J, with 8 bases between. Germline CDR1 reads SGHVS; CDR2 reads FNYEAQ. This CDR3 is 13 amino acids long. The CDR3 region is CASSLGGTGELFF. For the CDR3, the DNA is TGTGCCAGCAGCCTCGGAGGCACCGGGGAGCTGTTTTTT.

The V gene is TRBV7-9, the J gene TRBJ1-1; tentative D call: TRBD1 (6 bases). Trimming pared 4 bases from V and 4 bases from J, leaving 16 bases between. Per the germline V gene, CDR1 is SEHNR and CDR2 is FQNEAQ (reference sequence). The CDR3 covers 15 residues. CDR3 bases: TGTGCCAGCAGCTCCCTTCAGGGGTCTAGCACTGAAGCTTTCTTT. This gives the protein CASSSLQGSSTEAFF.

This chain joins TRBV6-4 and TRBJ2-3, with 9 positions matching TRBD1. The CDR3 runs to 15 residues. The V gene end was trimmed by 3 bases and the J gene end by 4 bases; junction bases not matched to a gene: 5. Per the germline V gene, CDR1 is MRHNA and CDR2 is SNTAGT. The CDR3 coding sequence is TGTGCCAGCAGTGAGACAGGGGGGCAGGCAGATACGCAGTATTTT. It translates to CASSETGGQADTQYF.

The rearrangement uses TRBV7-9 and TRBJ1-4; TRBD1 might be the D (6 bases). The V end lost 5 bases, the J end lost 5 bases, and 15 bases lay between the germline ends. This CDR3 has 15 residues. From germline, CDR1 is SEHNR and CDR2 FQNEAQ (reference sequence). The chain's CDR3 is CASSHGGRGNEKLFF. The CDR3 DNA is TGTGCCAGCAGCCACGGGGGAAGGGGGAATGAAAAACTGTTTTTT.

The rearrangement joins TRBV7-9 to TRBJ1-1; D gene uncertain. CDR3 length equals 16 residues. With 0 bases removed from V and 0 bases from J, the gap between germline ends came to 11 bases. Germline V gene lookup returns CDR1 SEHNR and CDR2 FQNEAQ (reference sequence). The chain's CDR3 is CASSLAENLLNTEAFF. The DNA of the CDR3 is TGTGCCAGCAGCTTAGCGGAGAACCTTTTGAACACTGAAGCTTTCTTT.

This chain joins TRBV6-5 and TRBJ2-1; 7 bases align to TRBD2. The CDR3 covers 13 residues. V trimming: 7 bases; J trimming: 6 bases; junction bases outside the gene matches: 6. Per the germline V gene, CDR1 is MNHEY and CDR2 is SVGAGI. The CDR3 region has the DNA TGTGCCAGCACTCCCTCGGGGGGCAATGAGCAGTTCTTC. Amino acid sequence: CASTPSGGNEQFF.

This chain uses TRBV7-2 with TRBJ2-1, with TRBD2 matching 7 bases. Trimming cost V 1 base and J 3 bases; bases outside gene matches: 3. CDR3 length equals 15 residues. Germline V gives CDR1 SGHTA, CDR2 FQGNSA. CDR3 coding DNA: TGTGCCAGCAGCTTAGAGTGGGAGGGCTACAATGAGCAGTTCTTC. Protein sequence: CASSLEWEGYNEQFF.

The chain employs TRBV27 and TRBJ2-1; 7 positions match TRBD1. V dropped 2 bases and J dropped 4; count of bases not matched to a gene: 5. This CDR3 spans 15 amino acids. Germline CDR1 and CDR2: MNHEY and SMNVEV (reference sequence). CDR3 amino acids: CASSLEGQQYNEQFF. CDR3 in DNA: TGTGCCAGCAGTTTAGAGGGACAGCAATACAATGAGCAGTTCTTC.

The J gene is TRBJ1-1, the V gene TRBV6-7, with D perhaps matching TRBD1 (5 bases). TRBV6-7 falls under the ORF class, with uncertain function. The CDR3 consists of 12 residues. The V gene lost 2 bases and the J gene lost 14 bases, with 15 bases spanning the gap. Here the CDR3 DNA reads TGTGCCAGCAGTTACAAGGGACCCCGGCAATTCTTT. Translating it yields CASSYKGPRQFF.

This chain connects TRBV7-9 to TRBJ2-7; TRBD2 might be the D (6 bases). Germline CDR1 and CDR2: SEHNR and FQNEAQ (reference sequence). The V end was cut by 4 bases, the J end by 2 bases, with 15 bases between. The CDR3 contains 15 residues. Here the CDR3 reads CASSSRGGPTYEQYF. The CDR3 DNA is TGTGCCAGCAGCTCGAGGGGAGGCCCTACCTACGAGCAGTACTTC.

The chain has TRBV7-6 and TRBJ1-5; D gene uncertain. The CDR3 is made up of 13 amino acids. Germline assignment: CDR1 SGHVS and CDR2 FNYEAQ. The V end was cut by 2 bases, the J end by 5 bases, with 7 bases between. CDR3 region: CASSLNAHQPQHF. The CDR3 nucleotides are TGTGCCAGCAGCTTAAACGCACATCAGCCCCAGCATTTT.

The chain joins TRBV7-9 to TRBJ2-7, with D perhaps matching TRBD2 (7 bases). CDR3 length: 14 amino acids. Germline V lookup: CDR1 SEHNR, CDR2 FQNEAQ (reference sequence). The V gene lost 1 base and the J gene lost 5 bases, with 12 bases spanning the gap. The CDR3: CASSLGGGGDEQYF. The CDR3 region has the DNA TGTGCCAGCAGCTTAGGGGGGGGCGGAGACGAGCAGTACTTC.

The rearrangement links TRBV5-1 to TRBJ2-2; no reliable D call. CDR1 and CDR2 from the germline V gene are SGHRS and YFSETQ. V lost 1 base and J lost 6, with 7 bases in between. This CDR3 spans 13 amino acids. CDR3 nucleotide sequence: TGCGCCAGCAGCTTGAACCTGGCCGGGGAGCTGTTTTTT. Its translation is CASSLNLAGELFF.

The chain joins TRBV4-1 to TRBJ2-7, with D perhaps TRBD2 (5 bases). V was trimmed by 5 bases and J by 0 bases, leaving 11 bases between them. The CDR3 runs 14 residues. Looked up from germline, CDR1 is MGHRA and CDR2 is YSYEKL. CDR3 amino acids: CASSLFAGSYEQYF. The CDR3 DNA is TGCGCCAGCAGCTTGTTCGCGGGCTCCTACGAGCAGTACTTC.

CDR3 nucleotide sequence: TGTGCCAGTAGTAAGATATACAGGCTTGGGGACACTGAAGCTTTCTTT. This encodes CASSKIYRLGDTEAFF. This rearrangement joins TRBV19 to TRBJ1-1, with D possibly matching TRBD1 (5 bases). The germline V gene has CDR1 LNHDA and CDR2 SQIVND (reference sequence). V was shortened by 4 bases and J by 3 bases, with 18 bases between the two germline ends. The CDR3 contains 16 residues.

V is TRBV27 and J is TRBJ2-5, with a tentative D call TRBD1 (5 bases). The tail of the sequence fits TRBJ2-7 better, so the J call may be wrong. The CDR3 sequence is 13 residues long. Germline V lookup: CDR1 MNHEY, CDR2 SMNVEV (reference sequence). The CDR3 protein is CASSSGRAYEQYF. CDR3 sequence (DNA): TGTGCCAGCAGTTCGGGCAGGGCCTACGAGCAGTACTTC.

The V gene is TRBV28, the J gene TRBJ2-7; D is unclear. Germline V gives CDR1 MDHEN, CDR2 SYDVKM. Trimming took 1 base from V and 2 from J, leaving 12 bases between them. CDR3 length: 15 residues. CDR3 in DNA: TGTGCCAGCAGTTTATCCCGGGCTGGGGCCTACGAGCAGTACTTC. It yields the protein CASSLSRAGAYEQYF.

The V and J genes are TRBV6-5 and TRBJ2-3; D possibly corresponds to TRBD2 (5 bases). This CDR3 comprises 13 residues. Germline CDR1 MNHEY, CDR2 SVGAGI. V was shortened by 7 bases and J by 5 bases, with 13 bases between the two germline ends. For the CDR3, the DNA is TGTGCCAGCATAGGAGGTTTTGAAGATACGCAGTATTTT. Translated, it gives CASIGGFEDTQYF.

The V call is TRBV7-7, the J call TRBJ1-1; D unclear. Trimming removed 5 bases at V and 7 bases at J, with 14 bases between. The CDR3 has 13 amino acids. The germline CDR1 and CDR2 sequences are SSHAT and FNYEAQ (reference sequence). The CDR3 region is CASSLLPDGEAFF. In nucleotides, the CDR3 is TGTGCCAGCAGCCTGCTCCCCGACGGTGAAGCTTTCTTT.

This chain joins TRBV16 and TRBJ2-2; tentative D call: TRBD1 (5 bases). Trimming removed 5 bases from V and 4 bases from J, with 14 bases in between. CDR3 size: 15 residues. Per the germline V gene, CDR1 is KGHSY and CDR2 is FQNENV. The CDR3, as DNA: TGTGCCAGCAGCGCCACCGGACACAGCACCGGGGAGCTGTTTTTT. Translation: CASSATGHSTGELFF.

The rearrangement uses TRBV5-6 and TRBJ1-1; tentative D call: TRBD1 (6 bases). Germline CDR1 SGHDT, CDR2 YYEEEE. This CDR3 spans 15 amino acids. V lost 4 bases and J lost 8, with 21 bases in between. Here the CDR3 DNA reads TGTGCCAGCAGCCGACCGACAGGTCCCTTTGGGGAAGCTTTCTTT. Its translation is CASSRPTGPFGEAFF.

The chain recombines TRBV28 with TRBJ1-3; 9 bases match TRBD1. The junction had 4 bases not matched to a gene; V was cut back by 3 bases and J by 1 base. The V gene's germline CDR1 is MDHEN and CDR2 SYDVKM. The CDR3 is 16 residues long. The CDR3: CASSFDRGRSGNTIYF. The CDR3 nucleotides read TGTGCCAGCAGTTTCGACAGGGGGAGGTCTGGAAACACCATATATTTT.

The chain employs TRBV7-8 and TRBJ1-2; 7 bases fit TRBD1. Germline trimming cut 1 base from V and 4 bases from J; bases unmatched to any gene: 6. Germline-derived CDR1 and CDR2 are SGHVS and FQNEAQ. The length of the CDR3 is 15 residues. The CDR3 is CASSLVEGAIYGYTF. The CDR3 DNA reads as TGTGCCAGCAGCTTAGTTGAGGGGGCGATCTATGGCTACACCTTC.

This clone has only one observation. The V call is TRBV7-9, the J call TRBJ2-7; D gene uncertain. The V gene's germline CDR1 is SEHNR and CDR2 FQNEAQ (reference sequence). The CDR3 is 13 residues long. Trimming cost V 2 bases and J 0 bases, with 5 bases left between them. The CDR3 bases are TGTGCCAGCAGCTTATCTATCTCCTACGAGCAGTACTTC. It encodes CASSLSISYEQYF.